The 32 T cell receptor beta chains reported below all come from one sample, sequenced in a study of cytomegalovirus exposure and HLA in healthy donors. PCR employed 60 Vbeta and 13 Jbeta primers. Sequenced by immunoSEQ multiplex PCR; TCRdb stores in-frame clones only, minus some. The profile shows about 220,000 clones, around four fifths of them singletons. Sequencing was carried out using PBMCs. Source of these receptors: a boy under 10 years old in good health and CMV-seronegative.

DNA of the CDR3: TGTGCCAGCAGCCAGGGCTTCAACTATGGCTACACCTTC. This codes for CASSQGFNYGYTF. The chain couples TRBV6-6 to TRBJ1-2; maybe TRBD1 (5 bases). Germline values: CDR1 MNHNY, CDR2 SVGAGI (reference sequence). Trimming stripped 6 bases from V and 2 bases from J, with 10 bases between. The CDR3 is made up of 13 amino acids.

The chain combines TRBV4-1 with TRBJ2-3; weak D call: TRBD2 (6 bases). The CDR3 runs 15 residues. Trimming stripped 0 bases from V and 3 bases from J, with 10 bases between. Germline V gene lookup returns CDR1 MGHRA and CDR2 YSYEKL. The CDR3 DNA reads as TGCGCCAGCAGCCAAGAGGGGCGGGAAACAGATACGCAGTATTTT. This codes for CASSQEGRETDTQYF.

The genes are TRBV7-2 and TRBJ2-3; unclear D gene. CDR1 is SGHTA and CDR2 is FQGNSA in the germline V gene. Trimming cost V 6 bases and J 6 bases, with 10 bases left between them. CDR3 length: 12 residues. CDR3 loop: CASSQPGDTQYF. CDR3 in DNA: TGTGCCAGCAGTCAACCGGGTGATACGCAGTATTTT.

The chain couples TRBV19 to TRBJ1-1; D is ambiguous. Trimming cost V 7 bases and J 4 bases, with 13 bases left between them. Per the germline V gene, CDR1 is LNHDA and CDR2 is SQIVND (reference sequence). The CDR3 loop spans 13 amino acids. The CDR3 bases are TGTGCCAGTAATTCCCTAGCAGGCACTGAAGCTTTCTTT. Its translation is CASNSLAGTEAFF.

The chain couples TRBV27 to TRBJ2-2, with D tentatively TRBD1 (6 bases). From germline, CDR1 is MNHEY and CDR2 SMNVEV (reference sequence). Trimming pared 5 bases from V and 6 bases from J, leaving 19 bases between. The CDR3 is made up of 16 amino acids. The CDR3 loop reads CASSEQGWGNAGELFF. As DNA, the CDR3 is TGTGCCAGCAGTGAACAGGGTTGGGGTAATGCCGGGGAGCTGTTTTTT.

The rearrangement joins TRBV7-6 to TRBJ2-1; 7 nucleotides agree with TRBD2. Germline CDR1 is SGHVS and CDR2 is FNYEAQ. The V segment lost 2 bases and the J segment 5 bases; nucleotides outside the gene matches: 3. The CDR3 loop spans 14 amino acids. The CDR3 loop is CASSLLAGHNEQFF. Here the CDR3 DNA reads TGTGCCAGCAGCTTATTAGCGGGCCACAATGAGCAGTTCTTC. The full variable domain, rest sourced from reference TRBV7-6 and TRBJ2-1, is GAGVSQSPRYKVTKRGQDVALRCDPISGHVSLYWYRQALGQGPEFLTYFNYEAQQDKSGLPNDRFSAERPEGSISTLTIQRTEQRDSAMYRCASSLLAGHNEQFFGPGTRLTVL.

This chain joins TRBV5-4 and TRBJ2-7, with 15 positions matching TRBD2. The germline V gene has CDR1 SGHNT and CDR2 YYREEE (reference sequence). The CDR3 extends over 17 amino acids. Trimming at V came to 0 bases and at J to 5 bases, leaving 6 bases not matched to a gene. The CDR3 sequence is CASSLEGLAGGSNEQYF. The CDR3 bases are TGTGCCAGCAGCTTGGAGGGACTAGCGGGAGGATCCAACGAGCAGTACTTC. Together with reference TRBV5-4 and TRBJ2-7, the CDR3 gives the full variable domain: ETGVTQSPTHLIKTRGQQVTLRCSSQSGHNTVSWYQQALGQGPQFIFQYYREEENGRGNFPPRFSGLQFPNYSSELNVNALELDDSALYLCASSLEGLAGGSNEQYFGPGTRLTVT.

This CDR3 is CASGRVGSRETQYF. In DNA, the CDR3 is TGTGCCAGCGGGCGGGTGGGGAGTAGGGAGACCCAGTACTTC. This chain connects TRBV27 to TRBJ2-5; perhaps TRBD2 as D (5 bases). The CDR3 loop spans 14 amino acids. The germline CDR1 and CDR2 sequences are MNHEY and SMNVEV (reference sequence). Trimming took off 8 bases at V and 5 bases at J, with 18 bases between the two ends.

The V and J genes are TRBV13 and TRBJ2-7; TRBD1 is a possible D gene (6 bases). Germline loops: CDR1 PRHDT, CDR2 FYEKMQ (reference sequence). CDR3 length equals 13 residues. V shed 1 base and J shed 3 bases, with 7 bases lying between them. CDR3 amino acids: CASSLADSYEQYF. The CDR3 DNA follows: TGTGCCAGCAGCTTAGCGGACAGCTACGAGCAGTACTTC.

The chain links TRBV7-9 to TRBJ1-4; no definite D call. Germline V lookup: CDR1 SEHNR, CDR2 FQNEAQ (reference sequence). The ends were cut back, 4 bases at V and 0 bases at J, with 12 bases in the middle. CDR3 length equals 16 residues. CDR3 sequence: CASSSEFVATNEKLFF. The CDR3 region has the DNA TGTGCCAGCAGCTCGGAGTTCGTTGCAACTAATGAAAAACTGTTTTTT.

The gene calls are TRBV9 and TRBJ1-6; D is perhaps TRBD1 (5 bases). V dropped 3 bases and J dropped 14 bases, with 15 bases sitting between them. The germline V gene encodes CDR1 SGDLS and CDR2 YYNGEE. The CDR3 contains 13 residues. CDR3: CASSGPQGESLHF. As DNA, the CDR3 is TGTGCCAGCAGCGGCCCCCAAGGGGAATCCCTCCACTTT.

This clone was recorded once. DNA for the CDR3: TGTGCCAGCAGACTAACGGGAGGGGGCTCAGATACGCAGTATTTT. Amino acid sequence: CASRLTGGGSDTQYF. The chain uses TRBV27 and TRBJ2-3; a possible D gene is TRBD2 (8 bases). The length of the CDR3 is 15 residues. The V gene lost 6 bases and the J gene lost 4 bases, with 17 bases spanning the gap. Germline CDR1 reads MNHEY; CDR2 reads SMNVEV (reference sequence).

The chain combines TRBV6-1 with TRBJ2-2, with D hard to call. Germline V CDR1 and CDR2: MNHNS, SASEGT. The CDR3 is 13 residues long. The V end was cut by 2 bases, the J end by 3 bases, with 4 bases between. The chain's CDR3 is CASSEHDTGELFF. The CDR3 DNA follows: TGTGCCAGCAGTGAACATGACACCGGGGAGCTGTTTTTT.

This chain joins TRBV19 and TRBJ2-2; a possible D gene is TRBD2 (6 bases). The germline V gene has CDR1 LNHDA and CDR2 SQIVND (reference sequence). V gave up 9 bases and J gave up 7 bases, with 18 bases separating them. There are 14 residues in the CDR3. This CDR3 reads CARGLAPYDGELFF. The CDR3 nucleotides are TGTGCCAGGGGACTTGCCCCCTATGACGGGGAGCTGTTTTTT.

The chain's CDR3 is CASSLGLAASYNEQFF. CDR3 in DNA: TGTGCCAGCAGCTTAGGATTAGCGGCCTCCTACAATGAGCAGTTCTTC. V usage is TRBV7-9 and J usage is TRBJ2-1; D is perhaps TRBD2 (6 bases). CDR3 length equals 16 residues. Germline lookup yields CDR1 SEHNR and CDR2 FQNEAQ (reference sequence). Trimming removed 1 base from V and 0 bases from J, with 10 bases in between.

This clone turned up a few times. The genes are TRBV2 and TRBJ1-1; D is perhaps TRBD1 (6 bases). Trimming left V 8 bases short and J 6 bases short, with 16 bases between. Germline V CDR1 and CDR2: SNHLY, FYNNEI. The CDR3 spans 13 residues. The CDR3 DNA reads TGTGCCAGCTCTAGACAGGCATATCCTGAAGCTTTCTTT. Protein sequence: CASSRQAYPEAFF.

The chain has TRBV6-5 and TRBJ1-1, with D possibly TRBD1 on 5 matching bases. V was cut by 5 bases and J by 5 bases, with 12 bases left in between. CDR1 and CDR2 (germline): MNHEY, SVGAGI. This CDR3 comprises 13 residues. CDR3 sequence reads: CASSTGVLTEAFF. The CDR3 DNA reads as TGTGCCAGCAGTACGGGGGTTTTGACTGAAGCTTTCTTT.

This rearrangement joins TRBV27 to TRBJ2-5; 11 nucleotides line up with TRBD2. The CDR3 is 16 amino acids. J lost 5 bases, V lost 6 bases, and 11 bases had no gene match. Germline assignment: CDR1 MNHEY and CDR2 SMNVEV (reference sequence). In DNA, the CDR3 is TGTGCCAGCAGCTCGCTGGTAGCGGGAGGGGCTGAGACCCAGTACTTC. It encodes CASSSLVAGGAETQYF.

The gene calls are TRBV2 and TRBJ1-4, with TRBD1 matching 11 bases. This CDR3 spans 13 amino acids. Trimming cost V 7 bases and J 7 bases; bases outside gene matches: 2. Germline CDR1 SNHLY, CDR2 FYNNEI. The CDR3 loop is CASKGTGGEKLFF. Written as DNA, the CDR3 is TGTGCCAGCAAAGGGACAGGGGGTGAAAAACTGTTTTTT.

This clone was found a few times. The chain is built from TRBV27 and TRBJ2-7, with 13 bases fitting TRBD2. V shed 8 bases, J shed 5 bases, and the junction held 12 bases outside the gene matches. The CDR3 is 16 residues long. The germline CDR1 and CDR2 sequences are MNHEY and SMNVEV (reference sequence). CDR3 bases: TGTGCCAGCGCGAAACCCGGACTAGCGGGAGTTAACGAGCAGTACTTC. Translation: CASAKPGLAGVNEQYF.

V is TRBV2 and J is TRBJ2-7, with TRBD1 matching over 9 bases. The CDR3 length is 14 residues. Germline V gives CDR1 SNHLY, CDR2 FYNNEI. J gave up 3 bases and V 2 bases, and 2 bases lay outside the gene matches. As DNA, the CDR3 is TGTGCCAGCAGTGAAACAGGGGGCATCTACGAGCAGTACTTC. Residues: CASSETGGIYEQYF.

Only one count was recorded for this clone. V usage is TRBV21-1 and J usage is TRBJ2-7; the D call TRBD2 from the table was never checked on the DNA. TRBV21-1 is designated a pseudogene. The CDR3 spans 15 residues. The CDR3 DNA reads TGTGCCAGCAGCCTCCCCGGGGGACCCTCGTACGAGCAGTACTTC. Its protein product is CASSLPGGPSYEQYF.

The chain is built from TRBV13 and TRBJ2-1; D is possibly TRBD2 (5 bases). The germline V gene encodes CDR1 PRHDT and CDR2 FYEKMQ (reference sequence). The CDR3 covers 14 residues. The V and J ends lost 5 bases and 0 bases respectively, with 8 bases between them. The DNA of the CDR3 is TGTGCCAGCAGCCTGAGCGGCTCCTACAATGAGCAGTTCTTC. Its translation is CASSLSGSYNEQFF.

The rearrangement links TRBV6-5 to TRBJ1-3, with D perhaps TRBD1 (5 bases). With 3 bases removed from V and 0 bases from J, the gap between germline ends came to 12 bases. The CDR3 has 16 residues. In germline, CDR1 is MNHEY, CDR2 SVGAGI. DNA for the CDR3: TGTGCCAGCAGTTATGACAGTGATTACTCTGGAAACACCATATATTTT. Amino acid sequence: CASSYDSDYSGNTIYF.

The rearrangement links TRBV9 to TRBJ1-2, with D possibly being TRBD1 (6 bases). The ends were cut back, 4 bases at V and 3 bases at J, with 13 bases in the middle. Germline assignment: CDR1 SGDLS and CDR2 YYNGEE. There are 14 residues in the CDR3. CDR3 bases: TGTGCCAGCAGCCTCCACCGGACAGACTATGGCTACACCTTC. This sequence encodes CASSLHRTDYGYTF.

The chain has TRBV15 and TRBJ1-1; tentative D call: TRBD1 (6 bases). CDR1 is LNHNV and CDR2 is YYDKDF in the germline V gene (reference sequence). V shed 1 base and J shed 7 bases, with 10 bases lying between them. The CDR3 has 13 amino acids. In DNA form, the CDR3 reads TGTGCCACCAGCAGAGGGACAGTACGTGAAGCTTTCTTT. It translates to CATSRGTVREAFF.

CDR3 protein: CASNERAGWRQPQHF. CDR3 nucleotides: TGTGCCAGTAATGAAAGGGCAGGGTGGCGTCAGCCCCAGCATTTT. V and J are TRBV19 and TRBJ1-5, with D perhaps matching TRBD1 (5 bases). Trimming removed 7 bases from V and 6 bases from J, with 19 bases in between. The CDR3 contains 15 residues. Germline-derived CDR1 and CDR2 are LNHDA and SQIVND (reference sequence).

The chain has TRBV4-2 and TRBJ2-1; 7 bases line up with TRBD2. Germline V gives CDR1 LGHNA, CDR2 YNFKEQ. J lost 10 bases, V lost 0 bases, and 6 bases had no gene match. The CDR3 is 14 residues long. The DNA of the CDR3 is TGTGCCAGCAGCCAAGAACGACTAGCAGGCGAGCAGTTCTTC. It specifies CASSQERLAGEQFF.

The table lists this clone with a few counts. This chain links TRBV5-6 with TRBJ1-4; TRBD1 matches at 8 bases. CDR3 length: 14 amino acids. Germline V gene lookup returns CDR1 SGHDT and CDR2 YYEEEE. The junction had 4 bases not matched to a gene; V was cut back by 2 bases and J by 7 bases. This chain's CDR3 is CASSFWTGPEKLFF. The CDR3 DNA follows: TGTGCCAGCAGCTTTTGGACAGGGCCTGAAAAACTGTTTTTT.

The CDR3, as DNA: TGTGCCAGTAGTATTCCCCGGACAGGGGGCCCTACATACTATGGCTACACCTTC. Residues: CASSIPRTGGPTYYGYTF. The chain carries TRBV19 and TRBJ1-2; TRBD1 matches 11 bases. CDR1 is LNHDA and CDR2 is SQIVND in the germline V gene (reference sequence). This CDR3 has 18 residues. The ends lost 3 bases at V and 3 bases at J; junction bases unmatched: 12.

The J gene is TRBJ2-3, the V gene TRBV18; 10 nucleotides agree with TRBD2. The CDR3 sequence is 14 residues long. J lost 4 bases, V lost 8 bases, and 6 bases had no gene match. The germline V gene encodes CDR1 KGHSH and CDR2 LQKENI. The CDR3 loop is CASTSGGGADTQYF. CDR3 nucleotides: TGTGCCAGCACAAGCGGGGGGGGTGCAGATACGCAGTATTTT. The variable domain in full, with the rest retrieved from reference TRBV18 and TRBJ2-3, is NAGVMQNPRHLVRRRGQEARLRCSPMKGHSHVYWYRQLPEEGLKFMVYLQKENIIDESGMPKERFSAEFPKEGPSILRIQQVVRGDSAAYFCASTSGGGADTQYFGPGTRLTVL.

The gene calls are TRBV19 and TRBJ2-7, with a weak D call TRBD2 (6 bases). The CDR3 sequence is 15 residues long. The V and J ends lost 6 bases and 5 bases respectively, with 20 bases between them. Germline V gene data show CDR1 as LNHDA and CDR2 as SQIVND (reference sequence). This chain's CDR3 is CASSWNPGLRHEQYF. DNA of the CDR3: TGTGCCAGTAGCTGGAACCCGGGACTGAGGCACGAGCAGTACTTC.